This TCR beta chain derives from a study of cytomegalovirus exposure and HLA in healthy donors (dated 2017 in TCRdb). Some background on the complete study: An earlier analysis of under 600 of the donors reported 276 Gb of sequence data and some 120 million unique TCR beta sequences from 150 million to 200 million T cells. About 280 gigabases of sequencing data and around 90 million unique TCR sequences made up an early release that covered several hundred HLA-typed donors. Among the 398 genotyped donors, approximately 82% belonged to the genetic ancestry cluster associated with self-reported Caucasian donors. The study was designed to test whether signatures of past pathogen exposure could be identified by cataloging public T cell receptors. Using immunosequencing, the study profiled T cell repertoires from fewer than 700 subjects and related those repertoires to cytomegalovirus serostatus. In addition to the first cohort of about 650 subjects, a separate validation cohort of approximately 130 different subjects was used. To predict cytomegalovirus infection status, the study brought together high-throughput TCR immunosequencing, statistical association of individual TCRs with disease status, and machine learning. In a later analysis, previously published TCR beta repertoires from 666 donors were re-analyzed and high-resolution HLA genotyping was added so that TCR occurrence patterns could be studied. Rather than drawing on any new phenotypic data, the later analysis identified candidate immune exposures from TCR beta sequences and the way those sequences occurred across donors. An earlier analysis of about 600 of the donors used high-throughput TCR beta sequencing to judge whether each TCR beta V gene segment behaved as functional or pseudogenic. Donor age, sex, ethnicity and CMV serostatus were compiled together with the repertoire data. A later genetic analysis took genome-wide SNP genotypes for 398 of the 666 donors and used that subset as a discovery cohort. All discovery cohort repertoires had been generated using a single sequencing platform. HLA typing included class I and class II loci at four-digit resolution. The number of donors typed differed by locus, with about 629-630 for A, B, C, DRB1 and DQB1, around 560 for DQA1, some 570 for DPA1, and around 460 for DPB1. Several DR-DQ haplotypes were treated as single units for association and clustering because of strong linkage in the cohort. Among 398 genotyped donors of the cohort, an average of approximately 200,000 unique TCR beta nucleotide sequences was sequenced per donor, of which approximately 18% were non-productive. Summary of the overall study and its limitations: When HLA alleles, especially DR and DQ, strongly co-occurred, TCR associations were difficult to assign to individual alleles. The earlier analysis of 587 of the donors excluded fewer than 20 rarely observed V segments, including chromosome 9 orphons, because counts were too low. Compared with the approximately 700-donor mean, donors in an Asian-associated ancestry cluster had fewer N-insertions in productive TCRs, according to a later genetic analysis. The cohort was sequenced for TCR beta chains only, and without alpha or paired-chain data the features that could be detected were limited. A later analysis associated roughly 17,000 TCR beta sequences with specific HLA alleles at a false discovery rate of 0.05. Three of the identified cytomegalovirus-associated TCR beta chains were confirmed in vitro to be specific for cytomegalovirus antigens. The study listed around 160 TCR beta chains as associated with cytomegalovirus. Compared with equally common non-associated chains, HLA-associated TCR beta chains in a later analysis were more clonally expanded and had lower generation probabilities. CMV serostatus was the only immune exposure information available for the cohort. The authors suggested that the approach could potentially be generalized to other disease states and immunological phenotypes. In a later analysis, most CMV-associated TCR beta chains were found to appear HLA-restricted, with HLA associations seemingly driven largely by CMV exposure. A later analysis found that TCR association rates varied across HLA loci, with DRB1 alleles showing the most associated TCRs and HLA-C alleles the fewest. In an earlier analysis of around 600 of the donors, most TCR beta V segments were observed in productive rearrangements about 87% or about 30% of the time, broadly matching IMGT annotations. Sequencing depth was assumed to be roughly uniform across donors in the presence/absence analyses, though that assumption may not hold. Most TCR sequences were observed very rarely across donors, whereas some public TCRs were present in many individuals. Linkage disequilibrium might explain the correlated functional status among segregating V segments, but an unknown experimental factor could not be ruled out. In a later genetic analysis, a missense DCLRE1C variant was associated with V-gene and J-gene trimming of TCR beta chains, and the association was replicated in an independent cohort. Some IMGT-functional V segments, including TRBV6-2 and TRBV6-3, could not be told apart with the 87-base-pair reads, so those segments were excluded. A further reported finding was that TCR beta sequences accurately predicted the HLA-A and HLA-B alleles for most subjects in the first cohort. The classifier was reported to diagnose cytomegalovirus status with high specificity and sensitivity in both the original and validation cohorts. According to a later analysis, parvovirus B19, influenza, CMV and Epstein-Barr virus appeared linked to several top co-occurrence clusters. A cluster of highly shared sequence variants was judged likely to represent a technical artifact of the sequencing pipeline. HLA typing was unavailable for some donors at each locus, so association tests used only the typed subset.

This clone was found once. What antigen it recognizes has not been identified. The input lacks base qualities; no much larger clone sits a single base away. Library construction relied on the immunoSEQ multiplex PCR assay. For the multiplex PCR, a mixture combining 60 forward primers for TCR Vbeta segments and 13 reverse primers for TCR Jbeta segments was used. A multiplex PCR assay on genomic DNA amplified the CDR3 region of rearranged TCR beta genes. The amplified TCR beta libraries were sequenced on the Illumina HiSeq System as 87-base-pair reads. Under the source paper's analysis protocol: In a later analysis, tens of millions of unique TCR beta chains were counted across the approximately 640 repertoires, and roughly 10 million of these chains were shared by at least two donors. To remove PCR and sequencing errors, raw reads were error-corrected and collapsed into unique sequences using a nearest-neighbor algorithm that merged closely related sequences. CDR3 sequences were aligned to IMGT reference sequences to assign V, D and J gene segments. For a sequence to be retained, at least a six-nucleotide match to both a V gene segment and a J gene segment was required. A rearrangement was called productive if the CDR3 had no stop codons and remained in frame with V and J, and every other rearrangement was called non-productive. Following IMGT convention, CDR3 was defined as the stretch from the second conserved V-encoded cysteine up to the conserved J-encoded phenylalanine. In an earlier analysis of around 540 of the donors, sequences lacking an unambiguous match to a single V gene segment were excluded. In an earlier analysis of 587 of the donors, V segments were called functional above 56.7% productive rearrangements and were called segregating when the between-donor standard deviation exceeded 5%. A statistical classification framework was built to diagnose cytomegalovirus status from the catalog of TCR beta chain sequences. V and J gene assignment, in a later analysis, came from comparing TCR nucleotide sequences with IMGT/GENE-DB human TR gene sequences. In a later analysis, CDR3 sequences and most-parsimonious VDJ recombination scenarios were assigned using the TCRdist pipeline. In a later analysis, each TCR beta chain was defined by its CDR3 amino acid sequence together with its V-gene family, and reads without a unique V-gene family were excluded. To address suspected cross-contamination and a sequencing artifact, a later analysis removed some 620 highly shared, low-generation-probability nucleotide sequences. A later analysis calculated a clonal expansion index for each public chain from normalized within-repertoire ranks of inferred template counts. In a later analysis, generation probabilities were computed with a VDJ recombination model fitted to out-of-frame rearrangements, and the resulting probabilities were checked against IGoR. In a later analysis, hypergeometric tests were used to score TCR-TCR, TCR-HLA and TCR-CMV co-occurrence, with a repertoire-size bias correction applied to TCR pairs. To estimate false discovery rates, a later analysis permuted the HLA or CMV assignments 20 times. A later analysis grouped co-occurring TCRs with DBSCAN, adding TCRdist sequence similarity when clustering within HLA-allele-positive subsets. Repertoires with fewer than 30,000 or more than 120,000 public chains were left out of co-occurrence clustering, as were about 5 repertoires with anomalous nucleotide sharing. TCRdb carries this immuneACCESS record with in-frame sequences only. Its versions omit some clonotypes, under half of them owing to an unresolved V gene in the studies checked, with the rest unexplained. V and J calls plus clone size are reproduced from that table; the DNA served to infer D and trimming. Here the sample has just over 70,000 clones; 74% occur a single time. The ten largest clones represent 10% to 12% of the sample.

In total, 666 healthy bone marrow donors made up the cohort. At the time of sampling, every cohort member was nominally healthy, though immune exposures that went unrecorded were likely present. Of the approximately 700 cohort members, approximately 300 had positive CMV serostatus and roughly 350 had negative CMV serostatus, and CMV serostatus was not recorded for the donor. Each donor provided a peripheral blood sample, and peripheral blood mononuclear cells were used for TCR beta sequencing. The Qiagen DNeasy Blood Extraction Kit was used to extract genomic DNA from the blood cell samples. The CDR3, from cysteine to phenylalanine, totals 13 residues. Here the CDR3 DNA is all that survives: 39 bases in frame from base 1. A distance of 6 bases separates the germline ends of V and J, which lose 0 bases and 3 bases respectively. In the germline V gene, CDR1 corresponds to SGHRS and CDR2 to YFSETQ.

The V gene is TRBV5-1 and the J gene is TRBJ1-2, and perhaps TRBD1 as D gene, on 6 matching bases. Material: PBMCs. This receptor was obtained from a human donor in good health. The DNA sequence is as follows: TGCGCCAGCAGCTTGGGGACAGACTATGGCTACACCTTC. This is translated as CASSLGTDYGYTF.